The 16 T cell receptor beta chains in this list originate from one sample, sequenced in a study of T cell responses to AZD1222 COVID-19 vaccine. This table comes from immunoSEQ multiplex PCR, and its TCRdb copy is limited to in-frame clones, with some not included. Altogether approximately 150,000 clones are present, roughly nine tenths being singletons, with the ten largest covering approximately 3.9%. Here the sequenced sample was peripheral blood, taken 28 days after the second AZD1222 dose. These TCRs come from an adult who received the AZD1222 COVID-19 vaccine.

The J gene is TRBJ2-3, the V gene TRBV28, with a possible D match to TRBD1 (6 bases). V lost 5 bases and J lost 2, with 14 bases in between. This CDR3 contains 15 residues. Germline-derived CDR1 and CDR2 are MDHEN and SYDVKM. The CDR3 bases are TGTGCCAGCAGTGGGCAGGGGACCTTCACAGATACGCAGTATTTT. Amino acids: CASSGQGTFTDTQYF. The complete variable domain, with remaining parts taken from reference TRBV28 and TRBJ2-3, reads DVKVTQSSRYLVKRTGEKVFLECVQDMDHENMFWYRQDPGLGLRLIYFSYDVKMKEKGDIPEGYSVSREKKERFSLILESASTNQTSMYLCASSGQGTFTDTQYFGPGTRLTVL.

The CDR3 is CASSVGQTDTQYF. DNA for the CDR3: TGTGCCAGCAGCGTAGGACAGACAGATACGCAGTATTTT. The rearrangement joins TRBV9 to TRBJ2-3, with D possibly being TRBD1 (5 bases). The V end was cut by 0 bases, the J end by 3 bases, with 5 bases between. The CDR3 loop spans 13 amino acids. Germline V gene sequence: CDR1 SGDLS, CDR2 YYNGEE.

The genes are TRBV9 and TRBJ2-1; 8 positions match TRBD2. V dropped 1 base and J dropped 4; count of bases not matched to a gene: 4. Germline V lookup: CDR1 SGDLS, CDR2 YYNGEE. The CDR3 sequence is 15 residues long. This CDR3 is CASSVRGGTYNEQFF. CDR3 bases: TGTGCCAGCAGCGTACGCGGGGGGACTTACAATGAGCAGTTCTTC.

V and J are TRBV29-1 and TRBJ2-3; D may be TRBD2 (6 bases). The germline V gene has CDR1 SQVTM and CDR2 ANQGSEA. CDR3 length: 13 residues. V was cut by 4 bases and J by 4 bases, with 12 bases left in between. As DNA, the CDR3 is TGCAGCGTTGTGGAGGGAGCCGCAGATACGCAGTATTTT. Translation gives CSVVEGAADTQYF.

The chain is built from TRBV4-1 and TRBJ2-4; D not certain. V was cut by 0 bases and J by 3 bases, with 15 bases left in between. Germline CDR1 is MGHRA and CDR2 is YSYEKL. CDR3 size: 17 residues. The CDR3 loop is CASSQEGQDPRKNIQYF. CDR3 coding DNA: TGCGCCAGCAGCCAAGAGGGCCAGGATCCTCGCAAAAACATTCAGTACTTC.

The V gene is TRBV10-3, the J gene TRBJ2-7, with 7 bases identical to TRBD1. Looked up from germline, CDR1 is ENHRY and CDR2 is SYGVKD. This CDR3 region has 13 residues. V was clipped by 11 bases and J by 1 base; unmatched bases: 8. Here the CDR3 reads CAAGQARSYEQYF. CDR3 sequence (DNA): TGTGCCGCTGGACAGGCCCGATCCTACGAGCAGTACTTC.

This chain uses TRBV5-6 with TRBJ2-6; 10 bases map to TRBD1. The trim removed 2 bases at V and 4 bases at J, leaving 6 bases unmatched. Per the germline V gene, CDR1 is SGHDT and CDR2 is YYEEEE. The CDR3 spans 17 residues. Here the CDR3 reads CASSFKDRGHGANVLTF. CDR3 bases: TGTGCCAGCAGCTTTAAAGACAGGGGGCACGGGGCCAACGTCCTGACTTTC. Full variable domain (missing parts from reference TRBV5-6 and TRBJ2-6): DAGVTQSPTHLIKTRGQQVTLRCSPKSGHDTVSWYQQALGQGPQFIFQYYEEEERQRGNFPDRFSGHQFPNYSSELNVNALLLGDSALYLCASSFKDRGHGANVLTFGAGSRLTVL.

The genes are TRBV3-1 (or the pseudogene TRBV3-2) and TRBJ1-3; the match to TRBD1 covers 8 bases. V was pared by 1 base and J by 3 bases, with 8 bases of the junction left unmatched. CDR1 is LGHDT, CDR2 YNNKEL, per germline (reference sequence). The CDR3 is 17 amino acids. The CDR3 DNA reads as TGTGCCAGCAGCCAAGGGCTGGTTACAGGGGGTGGAAACACCATATATTTT. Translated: CASSQGLVTGGGNTIYF.

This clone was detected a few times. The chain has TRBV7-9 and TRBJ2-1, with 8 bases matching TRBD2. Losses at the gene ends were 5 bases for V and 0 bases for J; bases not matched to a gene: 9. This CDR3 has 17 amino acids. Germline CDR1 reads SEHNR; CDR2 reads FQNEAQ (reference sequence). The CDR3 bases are TGTGCCAGCAGCCGGACTAGCAGCGCGAGCTCCTACAATGAGCAGTTCTTC. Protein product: CASSRTSSASSYNEQFF. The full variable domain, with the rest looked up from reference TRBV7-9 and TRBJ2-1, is DTGVSQNPRHKITKRGQNVTFRCDPISEHNRLYWYRQTLGQGPEFLTYFQNEAQLEKSRLLSDRFSAERPKGSFSTLEIQRTEQGDSAMYLCASSRTSSASSYNEQFFGPGTRLTVL.

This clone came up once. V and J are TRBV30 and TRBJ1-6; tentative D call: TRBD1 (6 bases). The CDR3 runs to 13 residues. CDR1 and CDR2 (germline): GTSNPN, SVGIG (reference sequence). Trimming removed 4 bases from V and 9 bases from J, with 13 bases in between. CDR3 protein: CAWKAGDGSPLHF. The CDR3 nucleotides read TGTGCCTGGAAGGCAGGGGATGGTTCACCCCTCCACTTT.

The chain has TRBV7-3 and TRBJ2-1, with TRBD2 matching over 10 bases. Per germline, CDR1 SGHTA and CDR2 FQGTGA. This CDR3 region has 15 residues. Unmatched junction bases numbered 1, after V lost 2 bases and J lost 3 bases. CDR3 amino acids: CASSLGLADYNEQFF. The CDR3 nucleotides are TGTGCCAGCAGCTTAGGACTAGCGGACTACAATGAGCAGTTCTTC.

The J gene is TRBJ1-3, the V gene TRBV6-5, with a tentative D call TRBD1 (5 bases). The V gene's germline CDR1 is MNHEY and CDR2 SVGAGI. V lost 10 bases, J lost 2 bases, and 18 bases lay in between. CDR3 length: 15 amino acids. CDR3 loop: CATGGPGPAGNTIYF. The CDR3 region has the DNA TGTGCCACCGGAGGGCCAGGGCCAGCTGGAAACACCATATATTTT.

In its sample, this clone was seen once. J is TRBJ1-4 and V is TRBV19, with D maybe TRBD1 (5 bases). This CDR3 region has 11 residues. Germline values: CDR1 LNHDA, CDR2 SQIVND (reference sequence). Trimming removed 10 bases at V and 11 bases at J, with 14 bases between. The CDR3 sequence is CATENGGKLFF. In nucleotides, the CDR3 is TGTGCCACCGAAAACGGGGGGAAACTGTTTTTT.

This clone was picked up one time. The CDR3 bases are TGTGCCAGTAGTATTGAGTCTTGGTATGGCTACACCTTC. This encodes CASSIESWYGYTF. V is TRBV19 and J is TRBJ1-2; the D is unclear. With 3 bases removed from V and 5 bases from J, the gap between germline ends came to 10 bases. CDR3 length equals 13 residues. Per germline, CDR1 LNHDA and CDR2 SQIVND (reference sequence).

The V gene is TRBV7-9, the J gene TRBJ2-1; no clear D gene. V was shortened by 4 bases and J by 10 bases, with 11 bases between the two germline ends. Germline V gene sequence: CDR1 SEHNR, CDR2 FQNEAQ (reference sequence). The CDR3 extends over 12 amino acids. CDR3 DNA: TGTGCCAGCAGCTCAATAATCGTAGAGCAGTTCTTC. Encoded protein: CASSSIIVEQFF.

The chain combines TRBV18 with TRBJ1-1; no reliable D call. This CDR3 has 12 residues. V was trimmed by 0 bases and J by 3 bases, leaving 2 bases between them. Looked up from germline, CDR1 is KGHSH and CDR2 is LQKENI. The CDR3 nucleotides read TGTGCCAGCTCACCACCATACACTGAAGCTTTCTTT. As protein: CASSPPYTEAFF.